One sample yielded the 27 T cell receptor beta chains listed below, sequenced in a study of T cell repertoires in cytomegalovirus infection. These TCRs' antigens remain unknown. TCRdb itself ran the reads through MiXCR, one entry per CDR3 protein. The sample consists of roughly 990,000 distinct CDR3 sequences, 30% to 40% of them appearing once. The specimen comprised cultured CD8+ T cells from PBMCs, sampled from culture after CMV antigen stimulation. The receptors were sampled from a human donor in good health (CMV status not recorded). Some clones in this sample may be carry-over from other donors' samples.

J is TRBJ2-1 and V is TRBV7-4, with 9 positions matching TRBD2. The germline V gene encodes CDR1 SGHVT and CDR2 SQSDAQ. The CDR3 spans 16 residues. The junction had 13 bases not matched to a gene; V was cut back by 6 bases and J by 7 bases. This CDR3 is CASRKGGGAVRNEQFF. CDR3 nucleotide sequence: TGTGCCAGCAGGAAAGGCGGGGGGGCGGTGAGGAATGAGCAGTTCTTC.

The rearrangement uses TRBV6-1 and TRBJ1-1, with D possibly TRBD1 on 5 matching bases. The germline V gene encodes CDR1 MNHNS and CDR2 SASEGT. Trimming cost V 1 base and J 2 bases, with 11 bases left between them. This CDR3 comprises 15 residues. The CDR3 sequence is CASSEGRRGNTEAFF. The CDR3 DNA follows: TGTGCCAGCAGTGAAGGGAGGAGGGGTAACACTGAAGCTTTCTTT.

This chain joins TRBV6-8 and TRBJ2-1, with D perhaps TRBD1 (6 bases). Germline V gene sequence: CDR1 MNHGY, CDR2 SAAAGT. V was clipped by 6 bases and J by 5 bases, with 14 bases between them. This CDR3 is built from 14 residues. CDR3 region: CASSPRTADNEQFF. As DNA, the CDR3 is TGTGCCAGCAGCCCCCGGACAGCCGACAATGAGCAGTTCTTC.

The chain uses TRBV6-6 and TRBJ2-1; possibly TRBD2 for D (5 bases). V gave up 2 bases and J gave up 5 bases, with 16 bases separating them. The CDR3 length is 16 residues. CDR1 is MNHNY, CDR2 SVGAGI, per germline (reference sequence). CDR3 DNA sequence: TGTGCCAGCAGTTACGGCGACCCGGGGTGGGACAATGAGCAGTTCTTC. Residues: CASSYGDPGWDNEQFF.

This clonotype was recorded a few times. The chain carries TRBV12-5 and TRBJ2-7; D call uncertain. In germline, CDR1 is LGHNT, CDR2 FRNRAP. The CDR3 spans 15 residues. Deletions cut 6 bases from V and 4 bases from J, with 19 bases between. CDR3 bases: TGTGCTAGTGGCCGTTCGGACCAACCCTTTTACGAGCAGTACTTC. Its protein product is CASGRSDQPFYEQYF.

Many counts were recorded for this clonotype. The CDR3 coding sequence is TGTGCCAGCAGTTTTGGGACAGAATCTCAGCCCCAGCATTTT. This gives the protein CASSFGTESQPQHF. V and J are TRBV27 and TRBJ1-5; TRBD1 matches at 7 bases. J gave up 6 bases and V 3 bases, and 5 bases lay outside the gene matches. The CDR3 loop spans 14 amino acids. Looked up from germline, CDR1 is MNHEY and CDR2 is SMNVEV (reference sequence).

The V gene is TRBV6-5, the J gene TRBJ1-2, with D possibly TRBD1 on 6 matching bases. Per germline, CDR1 MNHEY and CDR2 SVGAGI. V was shortened by 5 bases and J by 12 bases, with 13 bases between the two germline ends. This CDR3 has 11 amino acids. This chain's CDR3 is CASSGGQGDTF. CDR3 nucleotides: TGTGCCAGCAGTGGGGGACAAGGCGACACCTTC.

This clonotype has just a few counts. The chain combines TRBV7-9 with TRBJ1-4; maybe TRBD1 (6 bases). V lost 4 bases, J lost 0 bases, and 15 bases lay in between. Germline V CDR1 and CDR2: SEHNR, FQNEAQ (reference sequence). The length of the CDR3 is 17 residues. In nucleotides, the CDR3 is TGTGCCAGCAGCTCCTTCGGACAGACTGCAACTAATGAAAAACTGTTTTTT. Amino acids: CASSSFGQTATNEKLFF. The variable domain in full, with the rest retrieved from reference TRBV7-9 and TRBJ1-4, is DTGVSQNPRHKITKRGQNVTFRCDPISEHNRLYWYRQTLGQGPEFLTYFQNEAQLEKSRLLSDRFSAERPKGSFSTLEIQRTEQGDSAMYLCASSSFGQTATNEKLFFGSGTQLSVL.

A word on this clonotype: An end of the junction does not agree with germline; a read error may underlie this. The chain uses TRBV6-8 and TRBJ2-1, with D perhaps TRBD2 (5 bases). Per germline, CDR1 MNHGY and CDR2 SAAAGT. The CDR3 has 16 residues. CDR3 sequence reads: CASSYLGLASYNEQIF. The CDR3 bases are TGTGCCAGCAGTTACTTAGGACTGGCCTCCTACAATGAGCAGATCTTC.

In its sample, this clonotype was seen a few times. J is TRBJ2-7 and V is TRBV7-9; D remains ambiguous. This CDR3 spans 13 amino acids. Germline V gives CDR1 SEHNR, CDR2 FQNEAQ (reference sequence). V lost 10 bases, J lost 0 bases, and 13 bases lay in between. The CDR3: CATLRRVSYEQYF. The CDR3 region has the DNA TGTGCCACCTTGAGAAGGGTCTCCTACGAGCAGTACTTC.

This clonotype was found a few times. The V call is TRBV12-5, the J call TRBJ1-2; perhaps TRBD1 as D (6 bases). Germline V gene lookup returns CDR1 LGHNT and CDR2 FRNRAP. The CDR3 has 18 amino acids. V lost 3 bases and J lost 4, with 24 bases in between. CDR3 amino acids: CASGFETPKGGRTYGYTF. DNA for the CDR3: TGTGCTAGTGGTTTCGAAACCCCAAAAGGGGGACGGACCTATGGCTACACCTTC.

This chain uses TRBV7-6 with TRBJ2-3, with D possibly matching TRBD1 (7 bases). Trimming cost V 5 bases and J 2 bases, with 14 bases left between them. From germline, CDR1 is SGHVS and CDR2 FNYEAQ. The CDR3 contains 15 residues. The CDR3: CASSPQGGPTDTQYF. CDR3 in DNA: TGTGCCAGCAGCCCCCAGGGGGGACCCACAGATACGCAGTATTTT.

This clonotype has more than one count but fewer than ten. The chain employs TRBV7-9 and TRBJ1-6; D is unclear. Trimming shortened V by 5 bases and J by 7 bases, and 6 bases separated the two germline ends. The V gene's germline CDR1 is SEHNR and CDR2 FQNEAQ (reference sequence). This CDR3 has 12 residues. In DNA, the CDR3 is TGTGCCAGCAGCCAGGACAATTCACCCCTCCACTTT. It yields the protein CASSQDNSPLHF.

This clonotype has just a few counts. The chain is built from TRBV12-3 or TRBV12-4 and TRBJ2-1, with a weak D call TRBD2 (7 bases). This CDR3 contains 16 residues. Trimming took off 3 bases at V and 8 bases at J, with 20 bases between the two ends. The CDR3 region has the DNA TGTGCCAGCAGTTTGCACGCGAAGGGGGGAGGGGATGAGCAGTTCTTC. Its protein is CASSLHAKGGGDEQFF.

A few counts support this clonotype. The genes are TRBV6-2 or TRBV6-3 and TRBJ1-2; perhaps TRBD1 as D (5 bases). Germline values: CDR1 MNHEY, CDR2 SVGEGT. The CDR3 has 13 amino acids. Trimming pared 6 bases from V and 5 bases from J, leaving 13 bases between. Written as DNA, the CDR3 is TGTGCCAGCAGATCGACAGAGATTTATGGCTACACCTTC. Its translation: CASRSTEIYGYTF.

CDR3 nucleotide sequence: TGTGCCACCAGTGATGACCACGGCAGGCAGGGCACCGGGGAGCTGTTTTTT. Translating it yields CATSDDHGRQGTGELFF. This chain links TRBV24-1 with TRBJ2-2, with TRBD1 as a possible D gene (5 bases). CDR1 is KGHDR and CDR2 is SFDVKD in the germline V gene. This CDR3 is built from 17 residues. V shed 3 bases and J shed 4 bases, with 17 bases lying between them.

This clonotype was seen a few times. The gene calls are TRBV7-6 and TRBJ1-1, with a tentative D call TRBD1 (5 bases). The V end lost 7 bases, the J end lost 4 bases, and 13 bases lay between the germline ends. There are 13 residues in the CDR3. Germline V gene lookup returns CDR1 SGHVS and CDR2 FNYEAQ. CDR3 amino acids: CASTQTGGTEAFF. CDR3 DNA sequence: TGTGCCAGCACCCAGACGGGGGGCACTGAAGCTTTCTTT.

This clonotype was observed a handful of times. The chain has TRBV7-6 and TRBJ2-4; TRBD2 might be the D (5 bases). In germline, CDR1 is SGHVS, CDR2 FNYEAQ. V lost 1 base, J lost 11 bases, and 18 bases lay in between. The CDR3 loop spans 15 amino acids. The CDR3 reads CASSLVASRMEVQYF. Here the CDR3 DNA reads TGTGCCAGCAGCTTAGTCGCTAGCCGGATGGAGGTTCAGTACTTC.

The V and J genes are TRBV6-2 or TRBV6-3 and TRBJ1-2, with TRBD1 matching over 7 bases. With V trimmed by 2 bases and J by 2 bases, 8 bases remained unmatched. The germline V gene encodes CDR1 MNHEY and CDR2 SVGEGT. This CDR3 spans 16 amino acids. The CDR3 sequence: CASSYNRDRPNYGYTF. CDR3 sequence (DNA): TGTGCCAGCAGTTACAACAGGGACAGACCGAACTATGGCTACACCTTC.

Note on this clonotype: This could be a read error, since a much larger clone is one nucleotide away. This sequence joins TRBV7-8 and TRBJ2-7; maybe TRBD1 (6 bases). The CDR3 extends over 17 amino acids. Germline CDR1 reads SGHVS; CDR2 reads FQNEAQ. CDR3 in amino acids: CANSLDLTGISSYEQYF. CDR3 in DNA: TGTGCCAACAGCTTAGACCTCACAGGGATCAGCTCCTACGAGCAGTACTTC.

This clonotype was seen only a few times. The rearrangement links TRBV29-1 to TRBJ1-1; D might be TRBD1 (6 bases). Per the germline V gene, CDR1 is SQVTM and CDR2 is ANQGSEA. This CDR3 is 11 amino acids long. V was cut by 6 bases and J by 5 bases, with 10 bases left in between. CDR3 in amino acids: CSVKGETEAFF. CDR3 in DNA: TGCAGCGTGAAGGGGGAGACTGAAGCTTTCTTT.

The sample holds a few counts of this clonotype. The rearrangement joins TRBV18 to TRBJ2-5; no definite D call. CDR1 and CDR2 (germline): KGHSH, LQKENI. The CDR3 has 14 amino acids. The germline V and J ends were trimmed by 0 bases and 2 bases, with 7 bases remaining between them. The CDR3 DNA follows: TGTGCCAGCTCACCACCGTTCTATCAAGAGACCCAGTACTTC. Translating gives CASSPPFYQETQYF.

V usage is TRBV4-1 and J usage is TRBJ1-1; no clear D gene. The CDR3 spans 13 residues. CDR1 is MGHRA, CDR2 YSYEKL, per germline. Trimming removed 1 base from V and 4 bases from J, with 7 bases in between. CDR3 residues: CASSQVLSTEAFF. The DNA for the CDR3 is TGCGCCAGCAGCCAAGTTCTCAGCACTGAAGCTTTCTTT.

This clonotype was detected only a few times. The chain recombines TRBV27 with TRBJ1-2; TRBD1 agrees at 8 bases. Germline trimming cut 4 bases from V and 3 bases from J; bases unmatched to any gene: 16. Germline assignment: CDR1 MNHEY and CDR2 SMNVEV (reference sequence). The CDR3 consists of 18 residues. CDR3 sequence: CASSSPPMDRVNHYGYTF. CDR3 nucleotide sequence: TGTGCCAGCAGTTCCCCCCCAATGGACAGGGTGAATCACTATGGCTACACCTTC.

As regards this clonotype: A junction boundary mismatches the germline segment, possibly from a read error. V is TRBV9 and J is TRBJ2-3; 9 bases match TRBD1. The germline V gene has CDR1 SGDLS and CDR2 YYNGEE. The length of the CDR3 is 15 residues. CDR3 residues: CVSSVRTGVGDTQYF. The CDR3 region has the DNA TGTGTCAGCAGCGTGAGGACAGGGGTTGGAGATACGCAGTATTTT.

This clonotype was detected ten times or more. The gene calls are TRBV7-2 and TRBJ2-3; D is unclear. The CDR3 runs 15 residues. V was cut by 0 bases and J by 0 bases, with 7 bases left in between. Germline CDR1 is SGHTA and CDR2 is FQGNSA. The CDR3 DNA follows: TGTGCCAGCAGCTTAGCGGCAACTAGCACAGATACGCAGTATTTT. This codes for CASSLAATSTDTQYF.

The chain couples TRBV5-6 to TRBJ1-2; D remains unclear. V was cut by 4 bases and J by 6 bases, with 19 bases left in between. Looked up from germline, CDR1 is SGHDT and CDR2 is YYEEEE. This CDR3 has 15 amino acids. The CDR3 reads CASSLGDTVLHGYTF. CDR3 DNA: TGTGCCAGCAGCCTGGGTGATACAGTGTTACATGGCTACACCTTC.